Shown below are 12 T cell receptor beta chains from a single sample sequenced in a study of blood T cells in healthy people across ages. Sample-barcoded 5' priming and a J-beta primer mix drove a second PCR of about 6 to 12 cycles. TCRdb reanalysed the 5' RACE reads using MiXCR and keeps one entry per CDR3 protein. The data show some 760,000 distinct CDR3 sequences, with around a quarter seen just once and approximately 3.7% held by the top ten. These records were also assigned to another study, of T cells of mothers and their children.

The specimen sequenced was blood. The receptors were sampled from a boy younger than 18 in good health.

This chain joins TRBV6-2 or TRBV6-3 and TRBJ2-5, with 11 bases identical to TRBD2. Trimming cost V 6 bases and J 7 bases; bases outside gene matches: 7. The germline CDR1 and CDR2 sequences are MNHEY and SVGEGT. The CDR3 length is 14 residues. In nucleotides, the CDR3 is TGTGCCAGCAGAATCACTAGCGGGAGTGGGACCCAGTACTTC. Amino acids: CASRITSGSGTQYF.

The count of this clonotype is one. At one boundary the junction diverges from the germline segment, which might be a read error. The V call is TRBV7-9, the J call TRBJ1-4; D uncertain. The V gene's germline CDR1 is SEHNR and CDR2 FQNEAQ (reference sequence). The CDR3 covers 14 residues. The CDR3 loop reads CASSLSGSGEKPFF. CDR3 DNA: TGTGCCAGCAGCTTAAGTGGCAGTGGTGAAAAACCGTTTTTT.

The V gene is TRBV6-5, the J gene TRBJ2-2; the D is unclear. Germline CDR1 is MNHEY and CDR2 is SVGAGI. V dropped 4 bases and J dropped 7 bases, with 10 bases sitting between them. The CDR3 length is 13 residues. The DNA of the CDR3 is TGTGCCAGCAGTTTTGTGGCTATCGGGGAGCTGTTTTTT. Translating it yields CASSFVAIGELFF.

The V and J genes are TRBV27 and TRBJ1-2; TRBD1 matches at 7 bases. This CDR3 contains 15 residues. Germline lookup yields CDR1 MNHEY and CDR2 SMNVEV (reference sequence). With V trimmed by 5 bases and J by 0 bases, 6 bases remained unmatched. DNA for the CDR3: TGTGCCAGCAGTAACCGACAGGGTGCTAACTATGGCTACACCTTC. Translation: CASSNRQGANYGYTF.

The gene calls are TRBV7-9 and TRBJ2-3; 7 bases are a match to TRBD2. Germline lookup yields CDR1 SEHNR and CDR2 FQNEAQ (reference sequence). The CDR3 runs to 15 residues. Trimming cost V 3 bases and J 2 bases; bases outside gene matches: 5. Here the CDR3 DNA reads TGTGCCAGCAGCTTCAGCGGGGACGTCACAGATACGCAGTATTTT. The encoded protein is CASSFSGDVTDTQYF.

This clonotype appeared a few times. This chain uses TRBV4-3 with TRBJ1-1; D is unclear. The CDR3 is 13 residues long. Trimming stripped 2 bases from V and 3 bases from J, with 7 bases between. CDR1 and CDR2 (germline): LGHNA, YSLEER. The CDR3 bases are TGCGCCAGCAGCCAACCGGGAGACACTGAAGCTTTCTTT. Translated: CASSQPGDTEAFF.

Here the CDR3 DNA reads TGCGCCAGCAGCCCATGGACATGGTCCATGTTGAACACTGAAGCTTTCTTT. It yields the protein CASSPWTWSMLNTEAFF. The rearrangement links TRBV5-1 to TRBJ1-1; possible D gene TRBD1, 5 bases. V lost 4 bases to trimming and J lost 0 bases, with 19 bases between them. The CDR3 sequence is 17 residues long. Germline V gene sequence: CDR1 SGHRS, CDR2 YFSETQ. Drawing the rest from reference TRBV5-1 and TRBJ1-1, the complete variable domain is KAGVTQTPRYLIKTRGQQVTLSCSPISGHRSVSWYQQTPGQGLQFLFEYFSETQRNKGNFPGRFSGRQFSNSRSEMNVSTLELGDSALYLCASSPWTWSMLNTEAFFGQGTRLTVV.

The CDR3, as DNA: TGTGCCAGCAGTTATAGTGTGGAGGGGGGAAACATTCAGTACTTC. This gives the protein CASSYSVEGGNIQYF. The J gene is TRBJ2-4, the V gene TRBV6-6; possibly TRBD1 or TRBD2 for D (6 bases each). This CDR3 comprises 15 residues. The germline gives CDR1 MNHNY, CDR2 SVGAGI (reference sequence). The ends were cut back, 3 bases at V and 6 bases at J, with 15 bases in the middle.

The chain combines TRBV7-2 with TRBJ2-7; TRBD2 matches at 8 bases. J lost 3 bases, V lost 6 bases, and 7 bases had no gene match. Germline V CDR1 and CDR2: SGHTA, FQGNSA. The length of the CDR3 is 14 residues. CDR3 loop: CASRKTGGYYEQYF. The CDR3 DNA sequence: TGTGCCAGCAGAAAGACGGGGGGGTACTACGAGCAGTACTTC.

This clonotype was seen only a few times. This chain joins TRBV20-1 and TRBJ1-4; D unclear. This CDR3 is 14 amino acids long. V was cut by 6 bases and J by 7 bases, with 18 bases left in between. Germline CDR1 reads DFQATT; CDR2 reads SNEGSKA (reference sequence). The CDR3 loop reads CSAQNPRVREKLFF. Written as DNA, the CDR3 is TGCAGTGCCCAAAACCCCCGGGTGCGTGAAAAACTGTTTTTT.

This clonotype was recorded a few times. This chain links TRBV7-2 with TRBJ2-5; the match to TRBD2 covers 7 bases. The CDR3 has 15 amino acids. V trimming: 2 bases; J trimming: 5 bases; junction bases outside the gene matches: 8. In germline, CDR1 is SGHTA, CDR2 FQGNSA. DNA of the CDR3: TGTGCCAGCAGCTTAATCCGGGGGGAGGTGGAGACCCAGTACTTC. It yields the protein CASSLIRGEVETQYF.

CDR3 protein: CSVDEAGEPDTQYF. The CDR3 coding sequence is TGCAGCGTTGACGAGGCAGGGGAGCCAGATACGCAGTATTTT. This chain connects TRBV29-1 to TRBJ2-3, with D perhaps matching TRBD1 (6 bases). V was trimmed by 3 bases and J by 4 bases, leaving 14 bases between them. Germline V gene data show CDR1 as SQVTM and CDR2 as ANQGSEA. The CDR3 is made up of 14 amino acids.